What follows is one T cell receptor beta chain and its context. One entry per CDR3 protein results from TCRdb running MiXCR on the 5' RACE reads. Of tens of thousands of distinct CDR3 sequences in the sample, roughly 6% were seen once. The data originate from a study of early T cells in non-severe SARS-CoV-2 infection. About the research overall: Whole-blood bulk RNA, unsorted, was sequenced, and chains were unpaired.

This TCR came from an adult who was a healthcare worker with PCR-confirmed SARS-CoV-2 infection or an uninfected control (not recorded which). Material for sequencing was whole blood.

The CDR3 reads CASSLVRGRGGYTF. CDR3 sequence (DNA): TGTGCCAGCAGCTTAGTACGGGGGCGCGGTGGCTACACCTTC. V usage is TRBV11-2 and J usage is TRBJ1-2; weak D call: TRBD1 (6 bases). Trimming removed 1 base at V and 7 bases at J, with 13 bases between. The CDR3 loop spans 14 amino acids. Germline V gene data show CDR1 as SGHAT and CDR2 as FQNNGV.